The entry that follows covers one T cell receptor beta chain sequence. Its antigen is currently unknown. The record originates from a study of identical twins. Study observations and caveats: Insertions ran lower in abundant cord blood beta clonotypes, though not in memory repertoires. Interpretation of the results relied on cross-sectional statistical analysis and not on following the same donors.

Template switching, a step in the protocol, added a universal primer site, and cDNA carried unique molecular identifiers. A single record per CDR3 protein comes from TCRdb applying MiXCR to the 5' RACE reads. Among approximately 1.8 million distinct CDR3 sequences listed, less than 35% were seen once. The CDR3 covers 17 residues. Germline-derived CDR1 and CDR2 are LGHNA and YNFKEQ. J lost 2 bases, V lost 0 bases, and 4 bases had no gene match. Input material: cord blood. The clonotype comes from a newborn girl in good health. The gene calls are TRBV4-2 and TRBJ2-1; the match to TRBD1 covers 10 bases. This CDR3 is CASSQEGTGDTYNEQFF. In nucleotides, the CDR3 is TGTGCCAGCAGCCAAGAAGGGACAGGGGATACCTACAATGAGCAGTTCTTC.